This paragraph reports one T cell receptor beta chain. Its antigen is not known. The data originate from a study of cytomegalovirus exposure and HLA in healthy donors. Overall study: Unique TCRs numbering roughly 85 million, obtained from HLA-typed donors, made up an early data release. Most donors, around 81% of approximately 400 genotyped, fell in the Caucasian-associated ancestry cluster. Study findings and constraints: Reportedly, a later analysis found an Asian-associated ancestry cluster had fewer N-insertions than the approximately 600-donor mean. Sequencing likely produced, as an artifact, a cluster of highly shared sequence variants.

Vbeta (60) and Jbeta (13) primers were used in the PCR. Produced via immunoSEQ multiplex PCR; TCRdb's table is partial and in-frame only. The repertoire holds approximately 210,000 clones, with about 87% as singletons. The source of this sequence is a woman between 18 and 29 years old in good health and CMV-seronegative. Sequencing was done on a sample of PBMCs.

CDR3 sequence: CASARDSAYEQYF. The DNA for the CDR3 is TGTGCCAGCGCCAGGGACAGCGCCTACGAGCAGTACTTC. J is TRBJ2-7 and V is TRBV6-6; TRBD1 agrees at 7 bases. The length of the CDR3 is 13 residues. CDR1 MNHNY and CDR2 SVGAGI come from the germline V gene (reference sequence). Trimming cost V 8 bases and J 2 bases; bases outside gene matches: 6.